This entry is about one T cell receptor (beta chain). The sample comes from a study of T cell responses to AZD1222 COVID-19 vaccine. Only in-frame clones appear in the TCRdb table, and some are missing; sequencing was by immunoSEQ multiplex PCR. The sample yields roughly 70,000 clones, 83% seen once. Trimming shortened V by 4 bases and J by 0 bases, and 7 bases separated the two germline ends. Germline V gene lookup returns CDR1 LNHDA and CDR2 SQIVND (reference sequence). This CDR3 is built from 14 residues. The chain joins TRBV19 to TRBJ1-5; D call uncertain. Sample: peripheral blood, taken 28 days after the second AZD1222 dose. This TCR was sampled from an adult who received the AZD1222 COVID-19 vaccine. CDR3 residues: CASSTINSNQPQHF. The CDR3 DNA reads TGTGCCAGTAGTACAATCAATAGCAATCAGCCCCAGCATTTT.